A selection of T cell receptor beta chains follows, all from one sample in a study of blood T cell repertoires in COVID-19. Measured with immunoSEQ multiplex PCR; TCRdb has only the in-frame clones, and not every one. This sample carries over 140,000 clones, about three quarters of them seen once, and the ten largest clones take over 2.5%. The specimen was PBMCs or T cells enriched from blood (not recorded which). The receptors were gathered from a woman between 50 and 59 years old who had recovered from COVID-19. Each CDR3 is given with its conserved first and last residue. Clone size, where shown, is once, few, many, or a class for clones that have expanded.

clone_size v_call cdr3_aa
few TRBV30 CAWTTGYQETQYF
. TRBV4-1 CASSQVNRGPYNEKLFF
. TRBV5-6 CASSLVRGTIYF
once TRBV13 CASSLRGGGQETQYF
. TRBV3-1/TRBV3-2 CASSQGKGWNTEAFF
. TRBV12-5 CASGLFTGNTGELFF
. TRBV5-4 CASSLAATGGAYGYTF
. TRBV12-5 CASGPGQGVTGELFF
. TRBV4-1 CASSQDPSGANVLTF
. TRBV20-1 CSASLTPENTEAFF
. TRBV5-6 CASSWGRLTGGYTF
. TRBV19 CASSIELAGPYNEQFF
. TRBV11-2 CASSLGSYGYTF
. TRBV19 CASSIAGGGYNEQFF
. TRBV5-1 CASSLIGQGASSYNEQFF
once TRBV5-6 CASRSTSGRTFWNEQFF
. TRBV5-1 CASSLGRGGSYEQYF
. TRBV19 CASRVVGGAGELFF
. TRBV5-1 CASSLTLSGNGGELFF
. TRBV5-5 CASSLDVRGNYEQYF
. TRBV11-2 CASSLGLGNTEAFF
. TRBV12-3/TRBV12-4 CASSLGQNYGYTF
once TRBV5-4 CASSSSLYTEAFF
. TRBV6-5 CASSYSGSPDTEAFF
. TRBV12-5 CASGFSSGYGYTF
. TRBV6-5 CASSYSRLPGAYEQYF
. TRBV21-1 CASSIQGGVGNQPQHF
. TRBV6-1 CASSEAPGLIIEQYF
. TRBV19 CASSIPSGTGVYGYTF
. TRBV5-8 CASSLETGAWTNEKLFF
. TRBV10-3 CAISQALAGGPTDTQYF
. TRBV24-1 CATSGLVARGTGELFF
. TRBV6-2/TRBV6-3 CASSYSSFGDYPNEQYF
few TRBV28 CASILTGGLRTEAFF
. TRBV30 CAWSETGTSSYNSPLHF
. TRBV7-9 CASSLAVAGRDTQYF
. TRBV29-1 CSVGREGQETQYF
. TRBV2 CASSFVAEGTEAFF
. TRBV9 CASSVGSAVRGTDTQYF
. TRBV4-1 CASSQVRLSGETQYF